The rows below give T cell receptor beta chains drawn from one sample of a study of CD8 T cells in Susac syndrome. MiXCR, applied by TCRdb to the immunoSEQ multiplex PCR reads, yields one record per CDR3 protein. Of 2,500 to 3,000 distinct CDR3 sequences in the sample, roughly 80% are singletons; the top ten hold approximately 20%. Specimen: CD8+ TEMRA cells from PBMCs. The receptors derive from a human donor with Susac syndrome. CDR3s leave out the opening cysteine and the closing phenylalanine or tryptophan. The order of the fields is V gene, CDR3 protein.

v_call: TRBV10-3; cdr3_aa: AISELGTATDTQY
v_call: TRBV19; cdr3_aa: ASRSRDPNQPQH
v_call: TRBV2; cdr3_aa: ANSGWGTSEAF
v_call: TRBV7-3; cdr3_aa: ASSEGGPNEQF
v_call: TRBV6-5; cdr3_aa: ATFGQGLLDYGYT
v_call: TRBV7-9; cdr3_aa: ASSSSDRKINTGELF
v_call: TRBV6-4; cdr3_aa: ASSEGTGTTDTQY
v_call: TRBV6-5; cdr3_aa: ASSLTDPSSNEQF
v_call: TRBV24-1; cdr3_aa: ATSDRSGTGDEKLF
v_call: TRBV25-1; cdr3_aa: ASSAGDREWDEQF
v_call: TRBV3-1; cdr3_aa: ASSLGTSGAQETQY
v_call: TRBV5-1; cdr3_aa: ASSGGEPGTNEQF
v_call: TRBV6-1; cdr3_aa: ASSTAGQAVGTQY
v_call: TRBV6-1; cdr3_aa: ASSPTPTVYNEQF
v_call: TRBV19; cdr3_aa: ASSIFLADYNEQF
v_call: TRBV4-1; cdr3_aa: ASSRWGGSEQF
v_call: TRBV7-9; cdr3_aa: ASSSTSGGTFSYNEQF
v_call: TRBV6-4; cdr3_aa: ASSGTSGTDTQY
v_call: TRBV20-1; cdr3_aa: SASWGSTEAF
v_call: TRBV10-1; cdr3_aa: ASSEGLGAF
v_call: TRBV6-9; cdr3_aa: ASSGHESYGKTYGYT
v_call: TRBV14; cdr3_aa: ASSQVEWPYEQY
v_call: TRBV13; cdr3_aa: ASSSDSGSYEQY
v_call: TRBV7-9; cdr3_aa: ASSLLSGETVGETQY
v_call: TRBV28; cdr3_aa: ASTPRLVILKNYEQY
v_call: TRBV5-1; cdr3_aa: ASSLSLDEQF
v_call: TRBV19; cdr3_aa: ASSITGGVNTEAF
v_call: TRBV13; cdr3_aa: ASSFQGSDTQY